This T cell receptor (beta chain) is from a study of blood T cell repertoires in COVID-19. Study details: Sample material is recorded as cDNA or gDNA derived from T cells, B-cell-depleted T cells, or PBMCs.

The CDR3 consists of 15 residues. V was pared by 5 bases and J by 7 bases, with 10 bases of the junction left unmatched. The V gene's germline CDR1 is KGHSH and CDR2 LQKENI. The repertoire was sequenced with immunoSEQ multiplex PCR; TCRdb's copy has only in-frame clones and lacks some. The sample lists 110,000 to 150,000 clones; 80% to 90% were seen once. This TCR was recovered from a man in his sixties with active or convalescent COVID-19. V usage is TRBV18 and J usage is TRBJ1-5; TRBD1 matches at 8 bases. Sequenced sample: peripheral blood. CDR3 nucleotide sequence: TGTGCCAGCTCAATTTACCGGGACAGGATACAGCCCCAGCATTTT. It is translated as CASSIYRDRIQPQHF.